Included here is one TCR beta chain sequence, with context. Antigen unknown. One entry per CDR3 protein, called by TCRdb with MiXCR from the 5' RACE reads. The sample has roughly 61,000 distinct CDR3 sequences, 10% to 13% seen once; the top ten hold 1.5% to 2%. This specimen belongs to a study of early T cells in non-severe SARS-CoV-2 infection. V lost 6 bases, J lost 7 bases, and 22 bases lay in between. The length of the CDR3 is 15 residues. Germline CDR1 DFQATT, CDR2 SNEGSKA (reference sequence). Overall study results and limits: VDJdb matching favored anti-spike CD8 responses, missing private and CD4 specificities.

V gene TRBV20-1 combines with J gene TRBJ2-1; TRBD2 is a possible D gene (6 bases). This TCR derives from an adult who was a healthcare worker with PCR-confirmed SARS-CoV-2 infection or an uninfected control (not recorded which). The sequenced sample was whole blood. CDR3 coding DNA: TGCAGTGCAATCAATAGCGGTGGGGCCGGGAATGAGCAGTTCTTC. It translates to CSAINSGGAGNEQFF.